The entry below describes one T cell receptor beta chain. Its antigen remains unidentified. These data originate in a study of beta chain features in type 1 diabetes. Study results and limitations: Moderate yet significant TCRB CDR3 shortening was seen in Type 1 diabetes patients in all four CD4+ subsets. A potential PCR bias toward shorter templates would be equal in patient and control samples.

What was sequenced were expressed TCRB transcripts, since all of the isolated RNA had been reverse transcribed. Sequenced by immunoSEQ multiplex PCR; TCRdb stores in-frame clones only, minus some. Altogether more than 250,000 clones are present, approximately 16% being singletons, with the ten largest covering 0.015% to 0.017%. CDR3 size: 15 residues. Trimming cost V 0 bases and J 1 base, with 10 bases left between them. Germline assignment: CDR1 SGHRS and CDR2 YFSETQ. J is TRBJ1-2 and V is TRBV5-1; the D gene is possibly TRBD1 (5 bases). The clonotype comes from a man in his late teens or twenties with type 1 diabetes. The sequencing sample was made of naive CD4+ T cells from blood. The CDR3 here is CASSLAYGGNYGYTF. In DNA form, the CDR3 reads TGCGCCAGCAGCTTGGCTTACGGGGGTAACTATGGCTACACCTTC.